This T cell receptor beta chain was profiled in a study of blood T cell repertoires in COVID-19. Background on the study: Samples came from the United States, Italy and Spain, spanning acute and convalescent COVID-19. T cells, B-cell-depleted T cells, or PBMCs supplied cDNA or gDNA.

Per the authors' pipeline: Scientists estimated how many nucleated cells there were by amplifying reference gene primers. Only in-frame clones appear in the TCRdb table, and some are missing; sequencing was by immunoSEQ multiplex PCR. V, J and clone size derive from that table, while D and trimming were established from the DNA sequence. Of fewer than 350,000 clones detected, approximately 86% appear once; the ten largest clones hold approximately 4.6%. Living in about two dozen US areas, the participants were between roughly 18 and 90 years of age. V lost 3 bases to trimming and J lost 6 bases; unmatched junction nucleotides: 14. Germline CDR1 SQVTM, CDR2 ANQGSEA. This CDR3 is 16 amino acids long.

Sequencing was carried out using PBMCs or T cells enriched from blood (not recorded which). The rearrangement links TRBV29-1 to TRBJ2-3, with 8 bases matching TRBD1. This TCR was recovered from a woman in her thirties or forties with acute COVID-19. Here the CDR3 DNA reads TGCAGCGTTGATTTTCTGGGCAGGGGGCAGACGGATACGCAGTATTTT. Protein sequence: CSVDFLGRGQTDTQYF.